The 4 T cell receptor beta chains below were found in one sample sequenced in a study of tumor-infiltrating lymphocytes in primary liver carcinoma (dated by TCRdb to the late 2010s). Blood RNA was extracted from unsorted whole blood using TRIzol reagent, and germline DNA was obtained with the DNeasy Blood & Tissue kit. The instrument given in TCRdb is Illumina HiSeq 2500. Using a constant-region primer and ProtoScript II reverse transcriptase, TCRbeta-specific cDNA was reverse-transcribed from around 520 ng total RNA. Three nested multiplex PCR rounds, following a slightly modified ARM-PCR procedure, were used to build the TCRbeta libraries. The first two PCR rounds used multiplex TRBV1-TRBV30 forward primers with a Cbeta reverse primer, each for approximately 11 cycles. In TCRdb, the public reads were trimmed at Q25 with fastp and aligned with MiXCR, with productive beta chains retained. Merged by CDR3 protein, the rows form single entries marked with the most common genes and DNA. The sample records 250,000 to 400,000 distinct CDR3 sequences, about 62% of which are singletons. 9% to 10% of the sample is in the top ten clones.

Sample: peripheral blood. The source is a man aged 35 to 55 with primary liver carcinoma and hepatitis B virus infection.

For this clonotype: The junction does not match germline at one end; this may be a read error. The CDR3 sequence is CASNQVSLGGRFTDTQYF. In nucleotides, the CDR3 is TGTGCCAGCAACCAAGTTAGTCTAGGGGGACGCTTCACAGATACGCAGTATTTT. The chain links TRBV4-2 to TRBJ2-3, with D perhaps matching TRBD1 (6 bases). CDR1 is LGHNA and CDR2 is YNFKEQ in the germline V gene. The CDR3 covers 18 residues.

As regards this clonotype: Relative to the germline gene, one junction end is altered; a read error may explain this. CDR3 DNA: TGTGCCACCCACAGGAGGCCTCGAGATACGCAATATTTT. Translating gives CATHRRPRDTQYF. V and J are TRBV6-5 and TRBJ2-3; D may match TRBD1 or TRBD2 (5 bases each). Germline-derived CDR1 and CDR2 are MNHEY and SVGAGI. The CDR3 loop spans 13 amino acids.

With regard to this clonotype: The junction and the germline gene differ at one end; a read error may be behind it. The chain recombines TRBV19 with TRBJ2-1; 9 bases agree with TRBD1. The germline gives CDR1 LNHDA, CDR2 SQIVND (reference sequence). The CDR3 is 15 amino acids. The CDR3 here is CTSSGTGGPYNEQFF. CDR3 nucleotides: TGTACCAGTAGTGGAACAGGGGGCCCCTACAATGAGCAGTTCTTC.

As concerns this clonotype: One end of the junction varies from germline; a read error may be responsible. V is TRBV18 and J is TRBJ2-2; TRBD2 agrees at 10 bases. Germline V gene data show CDR1 as KGHSH and CDR2 as LQKENI. The CDR3 spans 16 residues. This chain's CDR3 is CANSPSLAGAGGELFF. In nucleotides, the CDR3 is TGTGCCAACTCACCAAGCCTAGCGGGAGCTGGCGGGGAGCTGTTTTTT.